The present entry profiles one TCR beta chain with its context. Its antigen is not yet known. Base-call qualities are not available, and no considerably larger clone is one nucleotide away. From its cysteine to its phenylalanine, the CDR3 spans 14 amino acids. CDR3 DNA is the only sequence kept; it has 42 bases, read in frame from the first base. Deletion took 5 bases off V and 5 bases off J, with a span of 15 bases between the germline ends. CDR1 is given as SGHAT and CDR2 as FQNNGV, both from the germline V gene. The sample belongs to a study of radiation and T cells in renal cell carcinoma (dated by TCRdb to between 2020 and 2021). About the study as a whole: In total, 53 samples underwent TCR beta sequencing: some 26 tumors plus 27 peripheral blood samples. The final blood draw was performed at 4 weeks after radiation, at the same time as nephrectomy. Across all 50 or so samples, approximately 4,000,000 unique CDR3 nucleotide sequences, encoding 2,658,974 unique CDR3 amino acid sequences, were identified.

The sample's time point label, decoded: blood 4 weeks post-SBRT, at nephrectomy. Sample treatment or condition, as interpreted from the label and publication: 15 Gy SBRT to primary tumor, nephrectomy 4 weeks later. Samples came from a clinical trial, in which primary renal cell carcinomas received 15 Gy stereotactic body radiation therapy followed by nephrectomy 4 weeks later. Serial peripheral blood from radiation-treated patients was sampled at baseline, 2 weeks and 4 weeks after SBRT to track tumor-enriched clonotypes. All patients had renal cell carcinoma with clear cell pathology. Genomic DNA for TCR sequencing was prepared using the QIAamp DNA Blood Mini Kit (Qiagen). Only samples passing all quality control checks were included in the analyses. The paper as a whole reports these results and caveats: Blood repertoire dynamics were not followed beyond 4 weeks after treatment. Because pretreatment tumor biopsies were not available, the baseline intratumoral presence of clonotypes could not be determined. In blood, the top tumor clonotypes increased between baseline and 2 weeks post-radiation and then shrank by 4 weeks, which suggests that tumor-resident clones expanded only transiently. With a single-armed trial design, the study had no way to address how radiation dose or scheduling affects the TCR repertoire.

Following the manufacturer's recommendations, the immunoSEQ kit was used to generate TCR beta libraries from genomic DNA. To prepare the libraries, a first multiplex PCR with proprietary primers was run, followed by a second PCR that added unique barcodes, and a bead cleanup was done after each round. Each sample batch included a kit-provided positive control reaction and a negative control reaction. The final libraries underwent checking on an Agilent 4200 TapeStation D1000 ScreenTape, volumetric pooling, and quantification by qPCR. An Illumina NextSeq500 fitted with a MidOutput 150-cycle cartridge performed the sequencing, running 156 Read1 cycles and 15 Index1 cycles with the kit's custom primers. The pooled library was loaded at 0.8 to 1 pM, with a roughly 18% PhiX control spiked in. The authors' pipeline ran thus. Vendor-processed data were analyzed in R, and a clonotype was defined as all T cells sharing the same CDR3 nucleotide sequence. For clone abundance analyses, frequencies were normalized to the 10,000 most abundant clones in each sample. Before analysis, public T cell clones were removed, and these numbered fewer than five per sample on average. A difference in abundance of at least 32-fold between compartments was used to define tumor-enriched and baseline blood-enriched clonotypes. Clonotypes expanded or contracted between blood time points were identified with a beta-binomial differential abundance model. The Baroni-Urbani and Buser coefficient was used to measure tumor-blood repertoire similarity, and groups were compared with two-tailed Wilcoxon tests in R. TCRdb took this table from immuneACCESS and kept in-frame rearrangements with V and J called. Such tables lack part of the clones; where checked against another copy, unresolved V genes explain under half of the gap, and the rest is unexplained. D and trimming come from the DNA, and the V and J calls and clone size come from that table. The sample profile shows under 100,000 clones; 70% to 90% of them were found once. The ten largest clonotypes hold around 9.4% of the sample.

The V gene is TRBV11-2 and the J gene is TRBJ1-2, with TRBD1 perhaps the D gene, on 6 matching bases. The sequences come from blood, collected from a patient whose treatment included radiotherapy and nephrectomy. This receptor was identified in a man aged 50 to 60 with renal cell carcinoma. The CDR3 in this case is CASSVRTDRYGYTF. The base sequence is TGTGCCAGCAGCGTAAGGACAGACCGATATGGCTACACCTTC.